This TCR beta chain was profiled in a study of blood T cell repertoires in COVID-19. CDR1 and CDR2 (germline): LGHNA, YSLEER. The CDR3 covers 16 residues. V lost 1 base, J lost 10 bases, and 8 bases stayed unmatched. Profiling relied on immunoSEQ multiplex PCR, and the TCRdb table lists in-frame clones only, not all of them. The profile shows around 300,000 clones, roughly nine tenths of them singletons. The specimen was PBMCs or T cells enriched from blood (not recorded which). The clonotype comes from a middle-aged woman who had recovered from COVID-19. The chain employs TRBV4-3 and TRBJ1-6; 9 positions agree with TRBD1. The CDR3 DNA sequence: TGCGCCAGCAGCCAAGGCCGGGACAGGGTTAAATCACCCCTCCACTTT. As protein: CASSQGRDRVKSPLHF.